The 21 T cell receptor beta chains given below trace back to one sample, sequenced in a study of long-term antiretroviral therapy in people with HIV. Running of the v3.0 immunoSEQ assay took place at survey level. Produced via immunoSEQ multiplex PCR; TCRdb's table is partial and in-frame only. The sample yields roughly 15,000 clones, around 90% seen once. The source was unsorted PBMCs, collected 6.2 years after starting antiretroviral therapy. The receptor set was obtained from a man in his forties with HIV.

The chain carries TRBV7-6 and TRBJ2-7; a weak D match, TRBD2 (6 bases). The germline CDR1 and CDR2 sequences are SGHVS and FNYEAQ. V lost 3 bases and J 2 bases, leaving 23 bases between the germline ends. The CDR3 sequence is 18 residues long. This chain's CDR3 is CASSLLLAGTITAYEQYF. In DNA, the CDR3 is TGTGCCAGCAGCTTGCTCCTGGCGGGAACAATAACCGCCTACGAGCAGTACTTC.

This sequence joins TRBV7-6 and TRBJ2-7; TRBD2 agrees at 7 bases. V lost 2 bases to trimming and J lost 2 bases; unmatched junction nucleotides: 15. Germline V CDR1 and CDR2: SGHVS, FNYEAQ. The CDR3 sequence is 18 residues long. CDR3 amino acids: CASSLIIVPGGLPYEQYF. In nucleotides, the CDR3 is TGTGCCAGCAGCTTAATTATCGTGCCGGGAGGCCTGCCCTACGAGCAGTACTTC.

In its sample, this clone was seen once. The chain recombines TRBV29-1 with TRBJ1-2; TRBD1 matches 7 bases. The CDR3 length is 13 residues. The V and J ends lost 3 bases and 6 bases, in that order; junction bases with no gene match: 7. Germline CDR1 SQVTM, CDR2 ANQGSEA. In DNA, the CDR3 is TGCAGCGTTGACGACAGGGCCGGAGATGGCTACACCTTC. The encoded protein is CSVDDRAGDGYTF.

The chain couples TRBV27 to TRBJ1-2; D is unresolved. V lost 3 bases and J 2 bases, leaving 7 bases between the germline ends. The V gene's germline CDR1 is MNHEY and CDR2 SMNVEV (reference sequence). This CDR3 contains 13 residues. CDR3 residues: CASSFEGNYGYTF. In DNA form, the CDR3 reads TGTGCCAGCAGTTTCGAGGGAAACTATGGCTACACCTTC.

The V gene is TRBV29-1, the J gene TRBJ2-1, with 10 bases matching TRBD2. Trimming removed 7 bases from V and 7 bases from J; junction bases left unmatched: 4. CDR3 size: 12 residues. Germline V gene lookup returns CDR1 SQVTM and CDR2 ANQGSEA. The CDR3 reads CSAGLAANEQFF. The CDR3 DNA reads TGCAGCGCCGGACTAGCGGCTAATGAGCAGTTCTTC.

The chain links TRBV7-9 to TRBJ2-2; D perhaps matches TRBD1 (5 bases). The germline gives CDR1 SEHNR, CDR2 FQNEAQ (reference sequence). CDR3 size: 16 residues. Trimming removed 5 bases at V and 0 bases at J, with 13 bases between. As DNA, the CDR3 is TGTGCCAGCAGCCCCAACGCAGGGCCGAACACCGGGGAGCTGTTTTTT. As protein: CASSPNAGPNTGELFF.

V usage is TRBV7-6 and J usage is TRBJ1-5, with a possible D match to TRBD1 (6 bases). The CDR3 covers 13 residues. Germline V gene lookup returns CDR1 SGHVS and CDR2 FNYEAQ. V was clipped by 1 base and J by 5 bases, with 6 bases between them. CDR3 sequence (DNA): TGTGCCAGCAGCTTAGAGGGGGATCAGCCCCAGCATTTT. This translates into CASSLEGDQPQHF.

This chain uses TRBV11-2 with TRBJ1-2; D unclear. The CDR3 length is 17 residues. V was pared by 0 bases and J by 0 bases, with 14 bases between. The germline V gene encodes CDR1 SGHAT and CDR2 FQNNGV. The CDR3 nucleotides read TGTGCCAGCAGCTTAGATCAGAGGGAACGGACTAACTATGGCTACACCTTC. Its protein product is CASSLDQRERTNYGYTF.

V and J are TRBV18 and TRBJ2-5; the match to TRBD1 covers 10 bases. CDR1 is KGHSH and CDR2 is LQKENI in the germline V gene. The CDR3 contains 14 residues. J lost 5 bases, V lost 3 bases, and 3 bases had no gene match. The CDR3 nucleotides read TGTGCCAGCTCACCGGGACAGGGGATGGAGACCCAGTACTTC. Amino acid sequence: CASSPGQGMETQYF.

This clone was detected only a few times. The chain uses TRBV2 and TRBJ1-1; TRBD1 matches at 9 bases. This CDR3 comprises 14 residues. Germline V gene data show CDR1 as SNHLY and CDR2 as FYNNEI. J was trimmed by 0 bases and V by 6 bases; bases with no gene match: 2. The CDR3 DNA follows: TGTGCCAGCAGGGACAGGGGTTTGAACACTGAAGCTTTCTTT. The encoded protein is CASRDRGLNTEAFF.

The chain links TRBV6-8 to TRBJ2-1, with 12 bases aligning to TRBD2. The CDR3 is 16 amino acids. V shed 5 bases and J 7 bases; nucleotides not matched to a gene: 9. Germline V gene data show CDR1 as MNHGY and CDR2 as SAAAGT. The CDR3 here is CASSPRLAGAGNEQFF. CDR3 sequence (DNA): TGTGCCAGCAGTCCTAGACTAGCGGGGGCCGGTAATGAGCAGTTCTTC.

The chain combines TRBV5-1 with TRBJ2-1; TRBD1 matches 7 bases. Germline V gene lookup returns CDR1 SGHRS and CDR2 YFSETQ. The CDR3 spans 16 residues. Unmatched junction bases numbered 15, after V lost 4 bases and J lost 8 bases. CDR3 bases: TGCGCCAGCAGCGGGGAGCCAGGACAGGCGAGGTATGAGCAGTTCTTC. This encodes CASSGEPGQARYEQFF.

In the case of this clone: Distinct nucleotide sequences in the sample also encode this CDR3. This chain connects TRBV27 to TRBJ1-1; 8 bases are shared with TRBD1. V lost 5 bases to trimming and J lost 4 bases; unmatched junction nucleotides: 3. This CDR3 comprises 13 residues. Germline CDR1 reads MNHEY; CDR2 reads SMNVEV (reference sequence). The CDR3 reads CASSPTGGTEAFF. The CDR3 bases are TGTGCCAGCAGTCCCACAGGGGGCACTGAAGCTTTCTTT.

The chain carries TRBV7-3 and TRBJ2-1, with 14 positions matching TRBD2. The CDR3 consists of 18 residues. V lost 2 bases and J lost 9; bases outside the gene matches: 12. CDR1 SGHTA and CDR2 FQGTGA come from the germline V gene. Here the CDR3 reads CASSLLPGTSGRGVEQFF. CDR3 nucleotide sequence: TGTGCCAGCAGCTTACTCCCCGGGACTAGCGGGAGAGGGGTTGAGCAGTTCTTC.

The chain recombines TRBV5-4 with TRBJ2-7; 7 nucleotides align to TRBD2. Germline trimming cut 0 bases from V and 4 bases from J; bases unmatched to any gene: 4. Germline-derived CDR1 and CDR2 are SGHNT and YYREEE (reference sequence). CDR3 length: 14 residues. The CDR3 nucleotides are TGTGCCAGCAGCTTGGCCGGGACTAATTACGAGCAGTACTTC. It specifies CASSLAGTNYEQYF.

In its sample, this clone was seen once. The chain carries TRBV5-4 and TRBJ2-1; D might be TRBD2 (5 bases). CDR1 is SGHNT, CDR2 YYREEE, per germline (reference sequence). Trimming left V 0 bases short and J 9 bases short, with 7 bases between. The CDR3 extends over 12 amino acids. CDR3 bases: TGTGCCAGCAGCTTGGGGAGGACTGAGCAGTTCTTC. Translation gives CASSLGRTEQFF.

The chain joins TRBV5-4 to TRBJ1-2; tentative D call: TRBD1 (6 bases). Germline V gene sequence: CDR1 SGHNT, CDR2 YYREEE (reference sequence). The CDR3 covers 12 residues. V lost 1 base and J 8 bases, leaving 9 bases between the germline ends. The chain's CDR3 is CASSLTGRGYTF. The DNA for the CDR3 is TGTGCCAGCAGCTTGACAGGGCGCGGCTACACCTTC.

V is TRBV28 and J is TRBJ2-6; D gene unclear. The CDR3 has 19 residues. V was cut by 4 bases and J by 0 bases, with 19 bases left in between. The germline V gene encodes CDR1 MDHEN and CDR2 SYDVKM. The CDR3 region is CASSSAAETPTSGANVLTF. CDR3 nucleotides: TGTGCCAGCAGTTCCGCAGCCGAGACACCCACCTCTGGGGCCAACGTCCTGACTTTC.

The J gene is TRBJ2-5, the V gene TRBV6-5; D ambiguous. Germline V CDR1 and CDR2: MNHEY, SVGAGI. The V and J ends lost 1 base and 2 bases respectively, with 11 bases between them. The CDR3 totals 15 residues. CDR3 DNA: TGTGCCAGCAGTTACTTCGGAAGGGCACAAGAGACCCAGTACTTC. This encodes CASSYFGRAQETQYF.

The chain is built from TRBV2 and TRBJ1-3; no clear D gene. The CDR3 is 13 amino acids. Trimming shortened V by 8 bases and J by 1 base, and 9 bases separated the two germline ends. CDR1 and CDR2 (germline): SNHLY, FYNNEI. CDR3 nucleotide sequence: TGTGCCAGCCTGAGTGAGTCTGGAAACACCATATATTTT. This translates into CASLSESGNTIYF.

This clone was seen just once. The CDR3 spells CASSLSVSNQPQHF. In DNA, the CDR3 is TGTGCCAGCAGTTTATCAGTTAGCAATCAGCCCCAGCATTTT. This chain connects TRBV27 to TRBJ1-5; D is unresolved. V was clipped by 0 bases and J by 0 bases, with 3 bases between them. There are 14 residues in the CDR3. Germline CDR1 and CDR2: MNHEY and SMNVEV (reference sequence).